A single T cell receptor (beta chain) is shown here with its context. This clonotype was picked up many times. Its target antigen remains unknown. Its ends do not fully match the called genes, so a read error is possible. Patients with ophthalmopathy had moderately to severely active disease, with a Clinical Activity Score of 3 or more, a NOSPECS grade of 4 or more, and a disease duration of less than 3 months. Patients were excluded if they had other autoimmune diseases, uncontrolled infections, pregnancy or lactation. Diagnosis was based on clinical symptoms, serum thyroxine, TRAb, thyroid ultrasound and orbital computed tomography. PBMCs were isolated from about 9 ml of fresh peripheral blood by Ficoll-Paque density gradient centrifugation. Total RNA was extracted using Trizol reagent, and RNA quality was checked on an Agilent 2100 Bioanalyzer. The data belong to a study of Graves' ophthalmopathy and Graves' hyperthyroidism (dated by TCRdb to 2017 to 2018). Study-level background: Peripheral blood was collected at initial diagnosis, before any treatment. A discovery set of 95 to 100 patients (43 ophthalmopathy, fewer than 60 stable hyperthyroidism) was enrolled to explore V-J signatures distinguishing ophthalmopathy from hyperthyroidism. In total, 120 to 150 blood samples were TCR-sequenced: around 42 ophthalmopathy, under 85 hyperthyroidism and about 17 hyperthyroidism-to-ophthalmopathy patients. Following sample collection, hyperthyroidism patients were given methimazole at a starting dose of 30 mg daily, and ophthalmopathy patients were given high-dose intravenous methylprednisolone. For independent validation, a separate cohort was made up of around 19 hyperthyroidism patients plus 17 patients who later progressed from hyperthyroidism to ophthalmopathy. T-cell repertoires of thyroid tissue and blood were compared in more than five hyperthyroidism patients. The study used TCR beta repertoire signatures to distinguish Graves' ophthalmopathy from Graves' hyperthyroidism and to predict progression to ophthalmopathy. Study-level results and caveats: In cross-validation, the 13-signature model distinguished ophthalmopathy from stable hyperthyroidism with more than 85% sensitivity and around 81% specificity, while in the test set the corresponding values were about 80% and 75%. No statistical method was used to set the sample size in advance, and the investigators knew which group each participant was assigned to. In validation, the model predicted ophthalmopathy progression with more than 55% sensitivity and around 72% specificity; around twelve predicted patients were CT-confirmed with GO in a median of approximately six months. Most expanded thyroid clonotypes with a frequency above 0.001 also appeared in blood, which suggests that blood repertoires may reflect the immune response in the thyroid.

For repertoire sequencing, TCR beta CDR3 regions were amplified from RNA transcripts. The first round was an RT-PCR using HTBI primers with the Qiagen OneStep RT-PCR kit, and this first round was followed by a second-round multiplex PCR, then size selection and purification. Sequencing of the libraries was carried out on an Illumina HiSeq2000 in paired-end mode with 100 bp reads. As for how the authors treated the data: SOAPnuke was used for read processing, and reads with adapters, uncalled bases, a mean Phred below 15, or no exact constant-primer or identifier match were discarded. COPE v1.2.5 was used to merge high-quality paired reads. Unique nucleotide sequences were defined as clonotypes and aligned to IMGT TRB V, D and J references using MiTCR v1.1. The analysis was limited to V-J combinations with a frequency above 0.0001, which together covered 99.2% of the repertoires. A TCR clonal expansion and chaos score per V-J combination was defined as the ratio of F50 clonal expansion to chaos observed in the TCRdist matrix. Welch's t-statistics and random forest were used to reduce features to more than ten V-J combinations, which were fed into a naive Bayes classifier. The Morisita-Horn index was used to measure how similar the thyroid and blood repertoires were. The public reads were quality trimmed at Q25 with fastp and then assembled into clones with MiXCR by TCRdb, keeping productive beta chains. Duplicate CDR3 protein sequences are folded into a single record with the most common DNA and genes. TCRdb, not the authors, supplied the V and J calls. For this sample the table gives fewer than 350,000 distinct CDR3 sequences, of which roughly 16% were detected only once. Roughly 12% of the sample belongs to the ten largest clones.

Looking up the germline V gene (reference sequence) yields CDR1 LNHDA and CDR2 SQIVND. The CDR3 runs 15 residues from the cysteine to the phenylalanine. CDR3 DNA only is kept here, 45 bases in frame from base 1. The chain uses TRBV19 and TRBJ1-1, with the D gene not clear enough to name. Sequencing was done on a sample of peripheral blood. This TCR came from an adult man with Graves' ophthalmopathy. The CDR3 in this case is CGSSTDRRSPTEAFF. The bases are TGTGGCAGTAGTACCGACCGACGAAGTCCCACTGAAGCTTTCTTT.